The 17 T cell receptor beta chains presented below share a single source sample, sequenced in a study of cytomegalovirus exposure and HLA in healthy donors. PCR amplification relied on 60 Vbeta primers (plus 13 Jbeta primers). TCRdb's copy holds only in-frame clones and misses some; the assay was immunoSEQ multiplex PCR. The sample lists 55,000 to 80,000 clones; 68% were seen once. The sequenced sample consisted of PBMCs. These receptors came from a woman in her 30s in good health and CMV-seronegative.

As regards this clone: Relative to the germline gene, one junction end is altered; a read error may explain this. The V call is TRBV6-6, the J call TRBJ2-7, with TRBD2 identical over 11 bases. Germline values: CDR1 MNHNY, CDR2 SVGAGI (reference sequence). This CDR3 has 15 amino acids. In DNA form, the CDR3 reads TGTGCCAGCAGCTACTCAACCGGGACTAGCGGCGAGCAGTACTTC. Protein: CASSYSTGTSGEQYF.

The chain uses TRBV7-8 and TRBJ1-3; TRBD1 agrees at 7 bases. J was trimmed by 1 base and V by 4 bases; bases with no gene match: 1. Germline CDR1 is SGHVS and CDR2 is FQNEAQ. This CDR3 is built from 14 residues. For the CDR3, the DNA is TGTGCCAGCAGCTCGGGACAGTCTGGAAACACCATATATTTT. Its translation is CASSSGQSGNTIYF.

This rearrangement joins TRBV5-4 to TRBJ2-7, with TRBD1 matching 12 bases. Per germline, CDR1 SGHNT and CDR2 YYREEE (reference sequence). Unmatched junction bases numbered 5, after V lost 3 bases and J lost 4 bases. The CDR3 loop spans 15 amino acids. CDR3 DNA sequence: TGTGCCAGCAGCTACCGGGACAGGGGGCGGTACGAGCAGTACTTC. Protein product: CASSYRDRGRYEQYF. The full variable domain, rest sourced from reference TRBV5-4 and TRBJ2-7, is ETGVTQSPTHLIKTRGQQVTLRCSSQSGHNTVSWYQQALGQGPQFIFQYYREEENGRGNFPPRFSGLQFPNYSSELNVNALELDDSALYLCASSYRDRGRYEQYFGPGTRLTVT.

The V and J genes are TRBV7-2 and TRBJ1-2, with a possible D match to TRBD1 (6 bases). This CDR3 contains 14 residues. The ends were cut back, 2 bases at V and 8 bases at J, with 15 bases in the middle. From germline, CDR1 is SGHTA and CDR2 FQGNSA. CDR3 DNA sequence: TGTGCCAGCAGCTTACCCCGGACCACAGGGGGCTACACCTTC. It is translated as CASSLPRTTGGYTF.

This chain joins TRBV14 and TRBJ1-6; D not resolved. CDR3 length equals 14 residues. CDR1 and CDR2 from the germline V gene are SGHDN and FVKESK. Trimming pared 2 bases from V and 8 bases from J, leaving 10 bases between. The CDR3 coding sequence is TGTGCCAGCAGCCAATTAACACTACATTCACCCCTCCACTTT. This gives the protein CASSQLTLHSPLHF.

The table lists this clone with a count of one. This chain connects TRBV4-3 to TRBJ1-3; 9 bases agree with TRBD1. After removal of 5 bases from V and 1 base from J, the junction contained 9 bases not matched to a gene. Germline-derived CDR1 and CDR2 are LGHNA and YSLEER. This CDR3 contains 17 residues. The CDR3 region is CASSELGQGLSGNTIYF. CDR3 bases: TGCGCCAGCAGCGAATTGGGACAGGGCCTTTCTGGAAACACCATATATTTT.

The rearrangement uses TRBV7-2 and TRBJ1-1, with D maybe TRBD1 (6 bases). The V gene's germline CDR1 is SGHTA and CDR2 FQGNSA. Trimming pared 1 base from V and 4 bases from J, leaving 16 bases between. The length of the CDR3 is 16 residues. The DNA of the CDR3 is TGTGCCAGCAGCTTAGGGGGTACAGGGTGGGTCACTGAAGCTTTCTTT. Its protein is CASSLGGTGWVTEAFF. The whole variable domain, remainder taken from reference TRBV7-2 and TRBJ1-1, is GAGVSQSPSNKVTEKGKDVELRCDPISGHTALYWYRQSLGQGLEFLIYFQGNSAPDKSGLPSDRFSAERTGGSVSTLTIQRTQQEDSAVYLCASSLGGTGWVTEAFFGQGTRLTVV.

With respect to this clone: One end of the junction does not line up with germline, which may come from a read error. The genes are TRBV4-1 and TRBJ2-3; 15 bases fit TRBD2. CDR1 MGHRA and CDR2 YSYEKL come from the germline V gene. CDR3 length: 16 amino acids. The CDR3 DNA is TGTGCCAGCAGCAGGACTAGCGGGGGGGCCGAAGATACGCAGTATTTT. It specifies CASSRTSGGAEDTQYF.

The gene calls are TRBV11-2 and TRBJ2-7, with 9 bases identical to TRBD1. Germline V gives CDR1 SGHAT, CDR2 FQNNGV. CDR3 length equals 16 residues. Losses at the gene ends were 5 bases for V and 3 bases for J; bases not matched to a gene: 11. The CDR3 reads CASSTRTGEGFYEQYF. DNA for the CDR3: TGTGCCAGCAGCACCCGGACAGGGGAGGGCTTCTACGAGCAGTACTTC.

J is TRBJ2-1 and V is TRBV10-1; the match to TRBD2 covers 7 bases. This CDR3 region has 15 residues. Trimming cost V 2 bases and J 7 bases; bases outside gene matches: 8. Looked up from germline, CDR1 is WNHNN and CDR2 is SYGVQD (reference sequence). CDR3 sequence reads: CASSEGGGGANEQFF. Here the CDR3 DNA reads TGCGCCAGCAGTGAGGGGGGGGGTGGTGCGAATGAGCAGTTCTTC.

The chain recombines TRBV2 with TRBJ2-7, with a possible D match to TRBD2 (7 bases). The CDR3 is made up of 16 amino acids. Between the trimmed V and J ends, which lost 4 bases and 0 bases, there was a span of 16 bases. The germline CDR1 and CDR2 sequences are SNHLY and FYNNEI. CDR3 sequence reads: CASSVGLAGASYEQYF. The CDR3 bases are TGTGCCAGCAGTGTGGGCTTGGCGGGGGCCTCCTACGAGCAGTACTTC.

The chain carries TRBV18 and TRBJ1-2; 7 bases line up with TRBD1. Germline CDR1 and CDR2: KGHSH and LQKENI. The CDR3 contains 13 residues. V shed 0 bases, J shed 8 bases, and the junction held 3 bases outside the gene matches. This chain's CDR3 is CASSPPDRAGYTF. The CDR3 coding sequence is TGTGCCAGCTCACCACCAGACAGGGCGGGCTACACCTTC.

This chain connects TRBV5-4 to TRBJ2-5; 11 bases fit TRBD2. Unmatched junction bases numbered 4, after V lost 1 base and J lost 5 bases. This CDR3 has 15 amino acids. Germline lookup yields CDR1 SGHNT and CDR2 YYREEE (reference sequence). In nucleotides, the CDR3 is TGTGCCAGCAGCTTGACTAGCGGGGGTGGGGAGACCCAGTACTTC. Its translation: CASSLTSGGGETQYF.

This chain links TRBV7-2 with TRBJ2-7, with D unresolved. The CDR3 loop spans 12 amino acids. Between the trimmed V and J ends, which lost 0 bases and 7 bases, there was a span of 7 bases. Germline CDR1 SGHTA, CDR2 FQGNSA. Here the CDR3 reads CASSLAGVEQYF. DNA for the CDR3: TGTGCCAGCAGCTTAGCGGGCGTTGAGCAGTACTTC.

V gene TRBV10-3 combines with J gene TRBJ1-5; D is possibly TRBD1 (6 bases). Trimming took 6 bases from V and 4 from J, leaving 13 bases between them. From germline, CDR1 is ENHRY and CDR2 SYGVKD. This CDR3 contains 14 residues. The CDR3 loop reads CAISVTGPNQPQHF. Here the CDR3 DNA reads TGTGCCATCAGCGTGACAGGACCTAATCAGCCCCAGCATTTT.

The chain uses TRBV5-1 and TRBJ2-2, with TRBD2 as a possible D gene (5 bases). The CDR3 has 18 residues. CDR1 and CDR2 from the germline V gene are SGHRS and YFSETQ. With 2 bases removed from V and 5 bases from J, the gap between germline ends came to 22 bases. The CDR3 nucleotides read TGCGCCAGCAGCTTTACTGGACTGGACCCCTGGAGAACCGGGGAGCTGTTTTTT. Its translation: CASSFTGLDPWRTGELFF.

The chain links TRBV5-1 to TRBJ2-5, with unresolved D. This CDR3 comprises 15 residues. V was cut by 2 bases and J by 2 bases, with 13 bases left in between. Germline V CDR1 and CDR2: SGHRS, YFSETQ. As DNA, the CDR3 is TGCGCCAGCAGCTTACAAAACGCCGGGCAAGAGACCCAGTACTTC. It yields the protein CASSLQNAGQETQYF.